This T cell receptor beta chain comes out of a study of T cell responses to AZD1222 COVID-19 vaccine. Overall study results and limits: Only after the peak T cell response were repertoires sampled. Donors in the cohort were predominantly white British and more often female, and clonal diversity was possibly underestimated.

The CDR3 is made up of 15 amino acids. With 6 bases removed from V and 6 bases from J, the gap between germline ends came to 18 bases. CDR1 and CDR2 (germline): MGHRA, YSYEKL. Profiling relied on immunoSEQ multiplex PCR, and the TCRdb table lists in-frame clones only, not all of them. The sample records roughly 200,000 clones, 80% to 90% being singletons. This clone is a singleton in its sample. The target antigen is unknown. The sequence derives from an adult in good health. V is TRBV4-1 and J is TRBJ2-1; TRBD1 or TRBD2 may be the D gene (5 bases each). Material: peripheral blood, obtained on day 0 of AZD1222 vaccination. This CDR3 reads CASSQTGTLSNEQFF. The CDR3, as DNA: TGCGCCAGCAGTCAAACCGGGACCCTTAGCAATGAGCAGTTCTTC.